These 20 T cell receptor beta chains were sequenced from one sample in a study of blood T cell repertoires in COVID-19. Sequencing was performed with immunoSEQ multiplex PCR; in TCRdb, only in-frame clones are kept and a portion is missing. The profile shows roughly 410,000 clones, 89% of them singletons. The sample taken for sequencing was peripheral blood. The receptors here all came from a man aged 35 to 55 with acute or convalescent COVID-19.

The chain carries TRBV7-8 and TRBJ1-1; D not resolved. V gave up 5 bases and J gave up 1 base, with 11 bases separating them. The CDR3 extends over 14 amino acids. Germline V gives CDR1 SGHVS, CDR2 FQNEAQ. The CDR3, as DNA: TGTGCCAGCAGCGTTGGCGGATGGAACACTGAAGCTTTCTTT. Protein product: CASSVGGWNTEAFF.

The CDR3 DNA is TGTGCCAGCAGTCGAACCCAGGGGGCCGCGAACTATGGCTACACCTTC. Amino acids: CASSRTQGAANYGYTF. This chain links TRBV28 with TRBJ1-2; 8 nucleotides align to TRBD1. Germline lookup yields CDR1 MDHEN and CDR2 SYDVKM. This CDR3 comprises 16 residues. V was pared by 5 bases and J by 2 bases, with 10 bases of the junction left unmatched.

V usage is TRBV11-2 and J usage is TRBJ2-7, with TRBD2 matching 7 bases. Germline assignment: CDR1 SGHAT and CDR2 FQNNGV. The CDR3 is 13 residues long. V shed 3 bases, J shed 6 bases, and the junction held 5 bases outside the gene matches. Here the CDR3 reads CASSFSAGSEQYF. CDR3 in DNA: TGTGCCAGCAGCTTTTCAGCGGGATCCGAGCAGTACTTC.

The chain carries TRBV28 and TRBJ2-7, with TRBD1 identical over 8 bases. The CDR3 consists of 15 residues. Germline lookup yields CDR1 MDHEN and CDR2 SYDVKM. The ends lost 5 bases at V and 0 bases at J; junction bases unmatched: 6. The chain's CDR3 is CASSRGGTGSYEQYF. The CDR3 DNA is TGTGCCAGCAGTCGAGGGGGGACAGGCTCCTACGAGCAGTACTTC.

The rearrangement uses TRBV27 and TRBJ2-2; D unclear. The CDR3 totals 14 residues. Trimming shortened V by 3 bases and J by 4 bases, and 9 bases separated the two germline ends. Per germline, CDR1 MNHEY and CDR2 SMNVEV (reference sequence). CDR3 nucleotides: TGTGCCAGCAGTTTTGGGCTGATCACCGGGGAGCTGTTTTTT. Translated: CASSFGLITGELFF.

The genes are TRBV23-1 and TRBJ2-7, with D perhaps matching TRBD2 (5 bases). TRBV23-1 is designated an ORF whose function remains uncertain. The CDR3 is 15 residues long. V was trimmed by 4 bases and J by 2 bases, leaving 15 bases between them. CDR3 nucleotide sequence: TGCGCCAGCAGTCGGGAATGGACTGCCCCCTACGAGCAGTACTTC. Translation: CASSREWTAPYEQYF.

V usage is TRBV27 and J usage is TRBJ2-3; D gene unclear. V was pared by 6 bases and J by 6 bases, with 16 bases between. There are 14 residues in the CDR3. Germline-derived CDR1 and CDR2 are MNHEY and SMNVEV (reference sequence). The CDR3 DNA sequence: TGTGCCAGCAGCTCTCAGCCGCCCGGGGATACGCAGTATTTT. Translated, it gives CASSSQPPGDTQYF.

The chain combines TRBV20-1 with TRBJ1-5; D ambiguous. Trimming removed 3 bases from V and 2 bases from J, with 8 bases in between. The CDR3 spans 13 residues. Per the germline V gene, CDR1 is DFQATT and CDR2 is SNEGSKA (reference sequence). DNA for the CDR3: TGCAGTGCTAGTCCCGTAGGCAATCAGCCCCAGCATTTT. The encoded protein is CSASPVGNQPQHF.

The chain couples TRBV10-3 to TRBJ2-3; D gene ambiguous. The length of the CDR3 is 12 residues. Germline V CDR1 and CDR2: ENHRY, SYGVKD. Trimming left V 6 bases short and J 6 bases short, with 10 bases between. The CDR3 loop is CAISEIRDTQYF. The DNA of the CDR3 is TGTGCCATCAGCGAAATCCGGGATACGCAGTATTTT.

This chain connects TRBV4-1 to TRBJ2-2; D remains unclear. Germline V gene sequence: CDR1 MGHRA, CDR2 YSYEKL. The length of the CDR3 is 16 residues. Deletions cut 2 bases from V and 0 bases from J, with 10 bases between. The CDR3 loop reads CASSQLSVANTGELFF. The CDR3 nucleotides are TGCGCCAGCAGCCAACTCTCGGTGGCGAACACCGGGGAGCTGTTTTTT.

This chain joins TRBV7-9 and TRBJ1-3; D gene uncertain. The V gene lost 0 bases and the J gene lost 2 bases, with 11 bases spanning the gap. Looked up from germline, CDR1 is SEHNR and CDR2 is FQNEAQ (reference sequence). This CDR3 has 16 amino acids. The CDR3 sequence is CASSLANGGTGNTIYF. Here the CDR3 DNA reads TGTGCCAGCAGCTTAGCGAATGGAGGAACTGGAAACACCATATATTTT.

The table lists this clone with a count of one. Here the CDR3 reads CASSKDRDEKLFF. The CDR3 DNA is TGTGCCAGCAGCAAAGACAGGGACGAAAAACTGTTTTTT. The chain joins TRBV28 to TRBJ1-4; 7 bases agree with TRBD1. The CDR3 sequence is 13 residues long. Germline CDR1 and CDR2: MDHEN and SYDVKM. Trimming cost V 6 bases and J 8 bases; bases outside gene matches: 6.

J is TRBJ2-3 and V is TRBV7-3, with a weak D call TRBD2 (6 bases). Germline V CDR1 and CDR2: SGHTA, FQGTGA. The germline V and J ends were trimmed by 3 bases and 2 bases, with 12 bases remaining between them. The CDR3 is 15 amino acids. CDR3 residues: CASSFGGPNTDTQYF. The CDR3 DNA reads as TGTGCCAGCAGCTTCGGGGGACCTAACACAGATACGCAGTATTTT.

This clone was counted a few times. The V call is TRBV21-1, the J call TRBJ1-5; the table names TRBD1, a call not compared with the DNA. TRBV21-1 is termed a pseudogene. The CDR3 has 14 amino acids. CDR3 sequence (DNA): TGTGCCAGCAGTAACAGGGAAGGCAATCAGCCCCAGCATTTT. As protein: CASSNREGNQPQHF.

J is TRBJ2-7 and V is TRBV5-5, with a tentative D call TRBD2 (5 bases). Germline V lookup: CDR1 SGHKS, CDR2 YYEKEE (reference sequence). This CDR3 spans 15 amino acids. The V end was cut by 1 base, the J end by 2 bases, with 13 bases between. This CDR3 reads CASSLLASGPYEQYF. The CDR3 bases are TGTGCCAGCAGCTTGTTAGCCAGCGGCCCCTACGAGCAGTACTTC.

The chain employs TRBV18 and TRBJ2-3; the D gene is possibly TRBD2 (6 bases). V lost 5 bases and J 2 bases, leaving 14 bases between the germline ends. The CDR3 sequence is 15 residues long. Germline CDR1 reads KGHSH; CDR2 reads LQKENI. As DNA, the CDR3 is TGTGCCAGCTCATCAAGGGAGGCACACACAGATACGCAGTATTTT. Protein: CASSSREAHTDTQYF.

The chain combines TRBV28 with TRBJ1-1, with 7 bases lining up with TRBD1. The ends lost 0 bases at V and 11 bases at J; junction bases unmatched: 6. Germline CDR1 and CDR2: MDHEN and SYDVKM. CDR3 length equals 13 residues. The CDR3 nucleotides read TGTGCCAGCAGTTTATGGCAGGGGGGAATGGCTTTCTTT. It specifies CASSLWQGGMAFF.

The chain combines TRBV10-3 with TRBJ1-2; maybe TRBD1 (6 bases). V was trimmed by 0 bases and J by 2 bases, leaving 10 bases between them. This CDR3 contains 15 residues. Germline V gives CDR1 ENHRY, CDR2 SYGVKD. CDR3 bases: TGTGCCATCAGTGAGTCCGGGCAGGGGAACTATGGCTACACCTTC. The encoded protein is CAISESGQGNYGYTF.

The genes are TRBV2 and TRBJ1-1; TRBD1 aligns across 7 bases. Trimming at V came to 6 bases and at J to 1 base, leaving 2 bases not matched to a gene. There are 13 residues in the CDR3. Germline CDR1 SNHLY, CDR2 FYNNEI. This chain's CDR3 is CASRNRGNTEAFF. For the CDR3, the DNA is TGTGCCAGCAGAAACAGGGGGAACACTGAAGCTTTCTTT.

This clone was detected once. DNA of the CDR3: TGTGCCAGCAGCCAAATGGACAGGGTCTACGAGCAGTACTTC. It codes for CASSQMDRVYEQYF. The V and J genes are TRBV14 and TRBJ2-7; 8 bases line up with TRBD1. After removal of 2 bases from V and 3 bases from J, the junction contained 3 bases not matched to a gene. Germline V gene lookup returns CDR1 SGHDN and CDR2 FVKESK. There are 14 residues in the CDR3.